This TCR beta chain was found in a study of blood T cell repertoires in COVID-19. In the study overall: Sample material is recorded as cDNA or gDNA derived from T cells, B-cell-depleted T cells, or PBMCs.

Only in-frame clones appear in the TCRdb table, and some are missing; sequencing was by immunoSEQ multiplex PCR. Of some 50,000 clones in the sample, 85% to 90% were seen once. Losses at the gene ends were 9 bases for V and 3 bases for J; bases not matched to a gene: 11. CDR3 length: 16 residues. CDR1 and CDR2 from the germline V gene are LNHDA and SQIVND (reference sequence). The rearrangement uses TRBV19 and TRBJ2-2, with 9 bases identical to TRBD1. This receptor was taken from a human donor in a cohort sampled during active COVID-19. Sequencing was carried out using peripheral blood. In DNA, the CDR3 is TGTGCCAGCCAACGGACAGGGGTAAGGGACACCGGGGAGCTGTTTTTT. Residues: CASQRTGVRDTGELFF.